The 24 T cell receptor beta chains below all came from one sample that was sequenced in a study of cytomegalovirus exposure and HLA in healthy donors. PCR employed 60 Vbeta and 13 Jbeta primers. Sequenced by immunoSEQ multiplex PCR; TCRdb stores in-frame clones only, minus some. The sample has around 93,000 clones; approximately 83% are singletons. Specimen: PBMCs. All receptors derive from a man over 45 in good health and CMV-seronegative.

The V and J genes are TRBV5-1 and TRBJ1-4; 7 nucleotides match TRBD1. V lost 5 bases to trimming and J lost 5 bases; unmatched junction nucleotides: 9. Looked up from germline, CDR1 is SGHRS and CDR2 is YFSETQ. The CDR3 is 15 amino acids. The CDR3 reads CASSSTGAPNEKLFF. CDR3 in DNA: TGCGCCAGCAGTTCTACAGGGGCTCCCAATGAAAAACTGTTTTTT. The full variable domain, with the rest looked up from reference TRBV5-1 and TRBJ1-4, is KAGVTQTPRYLIKTRGQQVTLSCSPISGHRSVSWYQQTPGQGLQFLFEYFSETQRNKGNFPGRFSGRQFSNSRSEMNVSTLELGDSALYLCASSSTGAPNEKLFFGSGTQLSVL.

This rearrangement joins TRBV27 to TRBJ2-1; weak D call: TRBD2 (5 bases). V lost 6 bases to trimming and J lost 10 bases, with 16 bases between them. The CDR3 totals 13 residues. Germline CDR1 and CDR2: MNHEY and SMNVEV (reference sequence). Here the CDR3 DNA reads TGTGCCAGCAGCCCCACTAGTTTACGGGAGCAGTTCTTC. Its translation is CASSPTSLREQFF.

This clone was picked up one time. The chain links TRBV5-4 to TRBJ2-6, with 9 bases lining up with TRBD1. V dropped 0 bases and J dropped 0; count of bases not matched to a gene: 4. Germline CDR1 is SGHNT and CDR2 is YYREEE (reference sequence). The CDR3 covers 18 residues. The CDR3 DNA follows: TGTGCCAGCAGCTTGGACAGGGGGCTCCTCTCTGGGGCCAACGTCCTGACTTTC. Residues: CASSLDRGLLSGANVLTF.

This clone was picked up one time. V gene TRBV29-1 combines with J gene TRBJ2-5, with D maybe TRBD1 (6 bases). CDR1 is SQVTM, CDR2 ANQGSEA, per germline. The ends were cut back, 2 bases at V and 1 base at J, with 17 bases in the middle. The CDR3 sequence is 16 residues long. The CDR3 spells CSVEFWGFRGQETQYF. CDR3 nucleotide sequence: TGCAGCGTTGAATTTTGGGGGTTCAGGGGCCAAGAGACCCAGTACTTC.

The chain combines TRBV5-6 with TRBJ2-7; 12 nucleotides line up with TRBD1. Germline CDR1 is SGHDT and CDR2 is YYEEEE. The CDR3 loop spans 17 amino acids. V was clipped by 1 base and J by 3 bases; unmatched bases: 8. The CDR3 sequence is CASSLTGQGARVYEQYF. In DNA, the CDR3 is TGTGCCAGCAGCTTGACGGGACAGGGGGCGAGGGTCTACGAGCAGTACTTC.

This chain links TRBV2 with TRBJ2-2, with 7 bases fitting TRBD2. The CDR3 extends over 13 amino acids. Per the germline V gene, CDR1 is SNHLY and CDR2 is FYNNEI. V shed 8 bases and J 6 bases; nucleotides not matched to a gene: 6. The CDR3 coding sequence is TGTGCCAGCGGGAGGGACCAGTCCGGGGAGCTGTTTTTT. Translated: CASGRDQSGELFF. The complete variable domain, with remaining parts taken from reference TRBV2 and TRBJ2-2, reads EPEVTQTPSHQVTQMGQEVILRCVPISNHLYFYWYRQILGQKVEFLVSFYNNEISEKSEIFDDQFSVERPDGSNFTLKIRSTKLEDSAMYFCASGRDQSGELFFGEGSRLTVL.

This chain links TRBV11-3 with TRBJ2-3; D is perhaps TRBD2 (5 bases). CDR3 length equals 15 residues. V lost 3 bases to trimming and J lost 0 bases, with 10 bases between them. CDR1 is SGHNT and CDR2 is YENEEA in the germline V gene. For the CDR3, the DNA is TGTGCCAGCAGCTTGGGAGCGGCCAGCACAGATACGCAGTATTTT. Translated, it gives CASSLGAASTDTQYF.

DNA of the CDR3: TGTGCCAGCAGCGAGGACGGGAGCTCCTACGAGCAGTACTTC. This gives the protein CASSEDGSSYEQYF. This chain joins TRBV9 and TRBJ2-7; maybe TRBD2 (6 bases). The V end lost 3 bases, the J end lost 0 bases, and 10 bases lay between the germline ends. The CDR3 has 14 amino acids. The germline V gene encodes CDR1 SGDLS and CDR2 YYNGEE.

This clone was detected only a few times. The rearrangement joins TRBV10-2 to TRBJ2-4; TRBD1 aligns across 10 bases. The CDR3 is 14 residues long. V dropped 0 bases and J dropped 10; count of bases not matched to a gene: 3. Germline V gene lookup returns CDR1 WSHSY and CDR2 SAAADI. The CDR3 protein is CASSESTGQGIQYF. The CDR3, as DNA: TGCGCCAGCAGTGAGTCGACGGGACAGGGGATTCAGTACTTC.

V gene TRBV28 combines with J gene TRBJ2-1, with 9 bases matching TRBD2. V gave up 4 bases and J gave up 8 bases; unmatched junction bases: 9. The CDR3 length is 15 residues. CDR1 and CDR2 from the germline V gene are MDHEN and SYDVKM. CDR3 loop: CASSSGTSFRDEQFF. Written as DNA, the CDR3 is TGTGCCAGCAGTTCCGGGACTAGCTTTAGGGATGAGCAGTTCTTC.

V gene TRBV4-3 combines with J gene TRBJ2-7; TRBD2 aligns across 9 bases. V trimming: 0 bases; J trimming: 3 bases; junction bases outside the gene matches: 6. Looked up from germline, CDR1 is LGHNA and CDR2 is YSLEER. The CDR3 totals 16 residues. The CDR3 DNA is TGCGCCAGCAGCCAAGAACGGGCTAGCGGGAACTACGAGCAGTACTTC. Its protein product is CASSQERASGNYEQYF.

J is TRBJ2-3 and V is TRBV5-8; D is ambiguous. Looked up from germline, CDR1 is SGHTS and CDR2 is YDEGEE. This CDR3 is built from 12 residues. Trimming left V 4 bases short and J 2 bases short, with 5 bases between. CDR3 loop: CASSRYTDTQYF. The CDR3 DNA is TGTGCCAGCAGCCGCTACACAGATACGCAGTATTTT.

The rearrangement links TRBV7-2 to TRBJ1-3; 9 nucleotides match TRBD1. The CDR3 is made up of 15 amino acids. J was trimmed by 4 bases and V by 3 bases; bases with no gene match: 4. Germline lookup yields CDR1 SGHTA and CDR2 FQGNSA. The CDR3 here is CASSLGTGTGNTIYF. CDR3 nucleotides: TGTGCCAGCAGCTTGGGGACAGGGACGGGAAACACCATATATTTT. Filled out from reference TRBV7-2 and TRBJ1-3, the complete variable domain reads GAGVSQSPSNKVTEKGKDVELRCDPISGHTALYWYRQSLGQGLEFLIYFQGNSAPDKSGLPSDRFSAERTGGSVSTLTIQRTQQEDSAVYLCASSLGTGTGNTIYFGEGSWLTVV.

The chain employs TRBV15 and TRBJ2-1; a weak D match, TRBD2 (6 bases). Germline-derived CDR1 and CDR2 are LNHNV and YYDKDF (reference sequence). The CDR3 is 15 amino acids. The V gene lost 5 bases and the J gene lost 11 bases, with 22 bases spanning the gap. The CDR3 spells CATSGLGGSTTKQFF. The DNA for the CDR3 is TGTGCCACCAGCGGCTTGGGGGGTTCCACCACTAAGCAGTTCTTC.

V and J are TRBV7-9 and TRBJ2-1; D gene unclear. CDR1 is SEHNR, CDR2 FQNEAQ, per germline (reference sequence). V was shortened by 5 bases and J by 0 bases, with 11 bases between the two germline ends. CDR3 length equals 15 residues. For the CDR3, the DNA is TGTGCCAGCAGCCCGAGCATTCACTCCTACAATGAGCAGTTCTTC. The encoded protein is CASSPSIHSYNEQFF.

The rearrangement uses TRBV2 and TRBJ2-1; 10 bases fit TRBD1. Germline CDR1 is SNHLY and CDR2 is FYNNEI. V trimming: 9 bases; J trimming: 7 bases; junction bases outside the gene matches: 6. This CDR3 comprises 13 residues. CDR3: CASAGTGENEQFF. In DNA, the CDR3 is TGTGCCAGTGCCGGGACAGGGGAGAATGAGCAGTTCTTC. The whole variable domain, remainder taken from reference TRBV2 and TRBJ2-1, is EPEVTQTPSHQVTQMGQEVILRCVPISNHLYFYWYRQILGQKVEFLVSFYNNEISEKSEIFDDQFSVERPDGSNFTLKIRSTKLEDSAMYFCASAGTGENEQFFGPGTRLTVL.

Written as DNA, the CDR3 is TGTGCCAGCAGGAACAGGGGTAGCTCCTACGAGCAGTACTTC. Translated: CASRNRGSSYEQYF. The V and J genes are TRBV2 and TRBJ2-7; 7 nucleotides agree with TRBD1. CDR1 SNHLY and CDR2 FYNNEI come from the germline V gene. Trimming took 6 bases from V and 0 from J; bases not matched to a gene: 5. The CDR3 spans 14 residues.

The genes are TRBV18 and TRBJ2-2; maybe TRBD1 (5 bases). Germline lookup yields CDR1 KGHSH and CDR2 LQKENI. CDR3 length: 15 amino acids. Trimming took off 1 base at V and 1 base at J, with 7 bases between the two ends. CDR3 sequence: CASSPLTGNTGELFF. The DNA for the CDR3 is TGTGCCAGCTCACCACTCACAGGGAACACCGGGGAGCTGTTTTTT.

V usage is TRBV10-3 and J usage is TRBJ2-5, with D perhaps matching TRBD2 (6 bases). The closer fit of TRBJ2-7 to the DNA end suggests the J call may be wrong. Germline assignment: CDR1 ENHRY and CDR2 SYGVKD. There are 15 residues in the CDR3. The CDR3 protein is CAISEGTGLSYEQYF. DNA of the CDR3: TGTGCCATCAGTGAGGGGACTGGACTTTCCTACGAGCAGTACTTC.

V and J are TRBV27 and TRBJ2-7, with TRBD1 matching over 7 bases. This CDR3 has 12 amino acids. V dropped 6 bases and J dropped 6; count of bases not matched to a gene: 5. Germline CDR1 reads MNHEY; CDR2 reads SMNVEV (reference sequence). Here the CDR3 reads CASSDRAAEQYF. The CDR3, as DNA: TGTGCCAGCAGCGACAGGGCGGCCGAGCAGTACTTC.

The chain carries TRBV4-3 and TRBJ2-1, with a tentative D call TRBD1 (6 bases). Trimming cost V 0 bases and J 1 base, with 10 bases left between them. There are 16 residues in the CDR3. CDR1 and CDR2 from the germline V gene are LGHNA and YSLEER. Here the CDR3 reads CASSQESTGSYNEQFF. The CDR3 bases are TGCGCCAGCAGCCAAGAATCTACAGGGTCCTACAATGAGCAGTTCTTC.

This clone was recorded a few times. The chain joins TRBV25-1 to TRBJ2-1, with 8 bases matching TRBD1. Germline V gene data show CDR1 as MGHDK and CDR2 as SYGVNS. V dropped 5 bases and J dropped 6; count of bases not matched to a gene: 6. This CDR3 has 14 amino acids. The CDR3 sequence is CASSTDREINEQFF. CDR3 in DNA: TGTGCCAGCAGTACGGACAGGGAGATCAATGAGCAGTTCTTC.

The chain carries TRBV5-4 and TRBJ2-1, with a tentative D call TRBD2 (6 bases). Trimming pared 7 bases from V and 3 bases from J, leaving 17 bases between. The CDR3 has 15 amino acids. In germline, CDR1 is SGHNT, CDR2 YYREEE (reference sequence). The CDR3, as DNA: TGTGCCAGCGGATGGGGGGAGGCGAACTACAATGAGCAGTTCTTC. Protein sequence: CASGWGEANYNEQFF.

The V and J genes are TRBV9 and TRBJ2-5, with 8 positions matching TRBD2. From germline, CDR1 is SGDLS and CDR2 YYNGEE. This CDR3 is 16 amino acids long. The J segment lost 5 bases and the V segment lost 4 bases, leaving 13 bases of the junction unmatched. CDR3 DNA: TGTGCCAGCAGCCCCCCCGGGCGGGAGGTTGTGGAGACCCAGTACTTC. Protein product: CASSPPGREVVETQYF.